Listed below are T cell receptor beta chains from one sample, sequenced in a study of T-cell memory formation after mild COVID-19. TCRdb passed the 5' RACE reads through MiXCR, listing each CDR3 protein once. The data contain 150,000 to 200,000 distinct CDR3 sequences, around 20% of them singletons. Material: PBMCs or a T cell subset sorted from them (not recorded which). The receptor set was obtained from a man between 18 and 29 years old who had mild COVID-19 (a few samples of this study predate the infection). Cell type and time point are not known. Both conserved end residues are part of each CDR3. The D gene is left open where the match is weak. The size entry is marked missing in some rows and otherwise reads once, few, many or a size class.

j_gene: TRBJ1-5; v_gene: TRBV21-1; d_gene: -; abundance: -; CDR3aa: CASSKASFDSNQPQHF; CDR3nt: TGTGCCAGCAGCAAAGCCAGTTTTGATAGCAATCAGCCCCAGCATTTT
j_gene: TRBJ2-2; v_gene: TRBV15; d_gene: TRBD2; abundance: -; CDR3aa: CATSRDYERGGTGELFF; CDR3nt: TGTGCCACCAGCAGAGACTACGAGCGGGGGGGCACCGGGGAGCTGTTTTTT
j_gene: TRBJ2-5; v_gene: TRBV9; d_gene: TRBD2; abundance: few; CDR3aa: CASSVERGGGETQYF; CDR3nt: TGTGCCAGCAGCGTAGAGCGGGGGGGCGGAGAGACCCAGTACTTC
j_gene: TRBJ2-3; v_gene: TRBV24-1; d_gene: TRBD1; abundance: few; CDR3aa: CATSGGQVADTQYF; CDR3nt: TGTGCCACCAGTGGGGGACAGGTCGCAGATACGCAGTATTTT
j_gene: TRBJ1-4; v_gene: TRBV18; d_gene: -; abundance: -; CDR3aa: CASSPPGAVEKLFF; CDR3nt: TGTGCCAGCTCACCACCGGGGGCCGTTGAGAAACTGTTTTTT
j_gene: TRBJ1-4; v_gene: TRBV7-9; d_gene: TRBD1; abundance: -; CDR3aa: CASSPGDRRNEKLFF; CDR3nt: TGTGCCAGCAGCCCCGGGGACAGGCGTAATGAAAAACTGTTTTTT
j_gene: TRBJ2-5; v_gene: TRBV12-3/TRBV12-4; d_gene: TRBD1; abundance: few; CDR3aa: CASSSTDRGWGETQYF; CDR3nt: TGTGCCAGCAGTTCGACTGACAGGGGATGGGGCGAGACCCAGTACTTC
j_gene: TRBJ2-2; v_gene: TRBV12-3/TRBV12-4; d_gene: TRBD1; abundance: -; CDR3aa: CASSTRQGYTGELFF; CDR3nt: TGTGCCAGCAGTACAAGACAGGGCTACACCGGGGAGCTGTTTTTT
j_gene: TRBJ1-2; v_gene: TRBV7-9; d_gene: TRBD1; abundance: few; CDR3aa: CASSPRQGPSYTF; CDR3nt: TGTGCCAGCAGCCCCAGACAGGGACCGAGCTACACCTTC
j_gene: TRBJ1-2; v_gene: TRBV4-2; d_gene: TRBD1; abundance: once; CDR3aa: CASSQAPGGGYTF; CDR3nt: TGTGCCAGCAGCCAAGCTCCAGGGGGGGGCTACACCTTC
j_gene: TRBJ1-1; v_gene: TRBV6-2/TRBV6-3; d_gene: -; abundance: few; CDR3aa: CASSFRNYNRNEAFF; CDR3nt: TGTGCCAGCAGTTTTCGAAACTATAACAGAAATGAAGCTTTCTTT
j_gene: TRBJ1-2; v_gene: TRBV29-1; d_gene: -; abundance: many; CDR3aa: CSGRMGDGYTF; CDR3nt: TGCAGCGGACGGATGGGGGACGGCTACACCTTC
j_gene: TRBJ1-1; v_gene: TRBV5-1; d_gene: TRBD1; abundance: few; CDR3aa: CASTLPTGEAEAFF; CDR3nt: TGCGCCAGCACCCTACCTACAGGGGAGGCTGAAGCTTTCTTT
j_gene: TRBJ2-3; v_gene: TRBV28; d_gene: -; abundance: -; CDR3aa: CASSVMRRGKETDTQYF; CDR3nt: TGTGCCAGCAGTGTGATGCGGCGGGGAAAGGAAACAGATACGCAGTATTTT
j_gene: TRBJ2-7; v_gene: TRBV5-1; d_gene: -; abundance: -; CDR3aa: CASSLEANSYEQYF; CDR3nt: TGCGCCAGCAGCTTGGAGGCCAATTCCTACGAGCAGTACTTC
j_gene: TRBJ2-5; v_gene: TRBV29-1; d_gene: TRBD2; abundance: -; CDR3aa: CSVAPLGGETQYF; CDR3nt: TGCAGCGTTGCCCCCCTGGGGGGGGAGACCCAGTACTTC
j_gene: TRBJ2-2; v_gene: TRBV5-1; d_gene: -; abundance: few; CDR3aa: CASSLAIGTGTGELFF; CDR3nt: TGCGCCAGCAGCTTGGCCATAGGGACGGGCACCGGGGAGCTGTTTTTT
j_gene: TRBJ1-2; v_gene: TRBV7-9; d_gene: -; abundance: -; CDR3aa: CASSLAQANYGYTF; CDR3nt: TGTGCCAGCAGCTTAGCGCAAGCTAACTATGGCTACACCTTC
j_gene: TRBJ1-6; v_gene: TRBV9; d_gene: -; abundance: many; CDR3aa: CASSEGLREYSPLHF; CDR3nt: TGTGCCAGCAGCGAGGGCCTGAGGGAATATTCACCCCTCCACTTT
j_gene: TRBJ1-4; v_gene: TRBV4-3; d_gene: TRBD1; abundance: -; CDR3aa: CASSHLQGASEKLFF; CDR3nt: TGCGCCAGCAGCCACTTACAGGGGGCTAGCGAAAAACTGTTTTTT
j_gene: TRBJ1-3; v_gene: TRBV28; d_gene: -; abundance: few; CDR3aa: CASSLGVGGNTIYF; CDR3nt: TGTGCCAGCAGTTTGGGGGTCGGCGGAAACACCATATATTTT
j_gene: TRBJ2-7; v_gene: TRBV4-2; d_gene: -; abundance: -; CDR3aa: CASSQWAAYEQYF; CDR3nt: TGTGCCAGCAGCCAATGGGCAGCCTACGAGCAGTACTTC
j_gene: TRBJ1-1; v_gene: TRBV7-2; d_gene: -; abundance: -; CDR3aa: CASSLKSDTEAFF; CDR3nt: TGTGCCAGCAGCTTAAAAAGCGACACTGAAGCTTTCTTT
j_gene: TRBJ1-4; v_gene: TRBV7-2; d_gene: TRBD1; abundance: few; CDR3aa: CASSVGQGDEKLFF; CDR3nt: TGTGCCAGCAGCGTGGGACAGGGGGATGAAAAACTGTTTTTT
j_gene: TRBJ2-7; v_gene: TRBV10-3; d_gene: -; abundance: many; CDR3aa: CAISESKGLSYEQYF; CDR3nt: TGTGCCATCAGTGAGTCGAAGGGACTCTCCTACGAGCAGTACTTC
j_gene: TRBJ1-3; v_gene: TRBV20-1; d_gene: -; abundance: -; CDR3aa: CSARTPSGNTIYF; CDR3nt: TGCAGTGCTAGGACCCCCTCTGGAAACACCATATATTTT
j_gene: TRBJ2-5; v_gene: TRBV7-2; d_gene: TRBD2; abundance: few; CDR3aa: CASSLVAGGPDSRETQYF; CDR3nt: TGTGCCAGCAGCTTAGTAGCGGGGGGACCCGATAGTCGGGAGACCCAGTACTTC
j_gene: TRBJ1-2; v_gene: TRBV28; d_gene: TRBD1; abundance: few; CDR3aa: CASSRGQGGPSRGYTF; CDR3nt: TGTGCCAGCAGTCGGGGACAGGGGGGGCCAAGTCGTGGCTACACCTTC
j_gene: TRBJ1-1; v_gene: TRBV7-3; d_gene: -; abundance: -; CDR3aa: CASSSRTEANTEAFF; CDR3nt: TGTGCCAGCAGCTCCCGGACTGAGGCGAACACTGAAGCTTTCTTT
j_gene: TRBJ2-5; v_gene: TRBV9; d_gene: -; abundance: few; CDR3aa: CASSVAVAETQYF; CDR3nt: TGTGCCAGCAGCGTAGCGGTGGCGGAGACCCAGTACTTC
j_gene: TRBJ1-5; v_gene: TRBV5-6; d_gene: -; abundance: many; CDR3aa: CASSLGDQPQHF; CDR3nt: TGTGCCAGCAGCTTGGGGGATCAGCCCCAGCATTTT
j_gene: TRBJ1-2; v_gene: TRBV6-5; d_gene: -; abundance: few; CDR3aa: CASGGPGVSDYGYTF; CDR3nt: TGTGCCAGCGGAGGGCCAGGGGTATCGGACTATGGCTACACCTTC
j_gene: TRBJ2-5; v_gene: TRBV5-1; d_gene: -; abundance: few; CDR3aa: CASSSVGGPETQYF; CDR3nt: TGCGCCAGCAGCTCGGTCGGGGGGCCGGAGACCCAGTACTTC
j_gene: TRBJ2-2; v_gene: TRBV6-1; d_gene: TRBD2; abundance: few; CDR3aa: CASRGRLAGETGELFF; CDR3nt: TGTGCCAGCAGGGGCCGACTAGCGGGGGAAACCGGGGAGCTGTTTTTT
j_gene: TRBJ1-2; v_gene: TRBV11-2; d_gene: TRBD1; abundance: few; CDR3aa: CASRILTGGNGYTF; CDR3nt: TGTGCCAGCAGGATCCTAACAGGGGGCAATGGCTACACCTTC
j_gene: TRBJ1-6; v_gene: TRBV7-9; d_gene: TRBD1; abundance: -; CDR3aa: CASSLEGRGSSPLHF; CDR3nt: TGTGCCAGCAGCTTAGAGGGCAGGGGGAGTTCACCCCTCCACTTT
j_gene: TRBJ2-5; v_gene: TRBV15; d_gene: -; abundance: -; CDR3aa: CATSRALAALGTQYF; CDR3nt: TGTGCCACCAGCAGAGCTTTAGCCGCGCTCGGGACCCAGTACTTC
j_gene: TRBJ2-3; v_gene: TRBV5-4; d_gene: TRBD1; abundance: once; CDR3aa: CASSSFGQGTTDTQYF; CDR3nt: TGTGCCAGCAGCTCATTCGGACAGGGGACTACAGATACGCAGTATTTT
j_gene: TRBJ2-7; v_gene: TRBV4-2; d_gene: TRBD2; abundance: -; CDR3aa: CASSREVAGTSYEQYF; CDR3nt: TGTGCCAGCAGCCGAGAGGTAGCGGGGACCTCCTACGAGCAGTACTTC
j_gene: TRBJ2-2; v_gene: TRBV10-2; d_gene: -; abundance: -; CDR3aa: CASSEQSEGELFF; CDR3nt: TGCGCCAGCAGCGAACAAAGCGAGGGGGAGCTGTTTTTT
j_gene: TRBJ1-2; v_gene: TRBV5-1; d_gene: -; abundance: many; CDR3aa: CASSPDGQWNYGYTF; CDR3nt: TGCGCCAGCAGCCCGGACGGACAGTGGAACTATGGCTACACCTTC
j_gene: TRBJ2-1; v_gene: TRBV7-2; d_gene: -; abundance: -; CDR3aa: CASISHLSDNEQFF; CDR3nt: TGTGCCAGCATATCACACCTGTCCGACAATGAGCAGTTCTTC
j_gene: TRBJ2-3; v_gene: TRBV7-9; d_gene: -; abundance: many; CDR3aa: CASSSNREVTDTQYF; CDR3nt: TGTGCCAGCAGCTCCAACAGGGAAGTCACAGATACGCAGTATTTT
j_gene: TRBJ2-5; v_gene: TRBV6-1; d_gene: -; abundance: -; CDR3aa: CASSEIGQETQYF; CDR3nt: TGTGCCAGCAGTGAAATTGGGCAAGAGACCCAGTACTTC
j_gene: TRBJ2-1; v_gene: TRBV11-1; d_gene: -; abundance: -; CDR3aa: CASSSTGVWDNEQFF; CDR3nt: TGTGCCAGCAGCTCAACGGGGGTTTGGGACAATGAGCAGTTCTTC
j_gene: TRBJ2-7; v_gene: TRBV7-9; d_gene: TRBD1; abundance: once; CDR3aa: CASSLGTGEVGEQYF; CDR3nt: TGTGCCAGCAGCTTAGGGACAGGGGAGGTCGGCGAGCAGTACTTC
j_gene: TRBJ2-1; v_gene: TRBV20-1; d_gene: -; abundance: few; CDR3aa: CSASISDGLKQFF; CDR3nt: TGCAGTGCTTCAATCAGCGACGGGTTAAAGCAGTTCTTC
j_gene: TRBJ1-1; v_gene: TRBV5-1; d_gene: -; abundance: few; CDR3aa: CASRFDGNTEAFF; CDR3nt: TGCGCCAGCAGATTCGATGGGAACACTGAAGCTTTCTTT
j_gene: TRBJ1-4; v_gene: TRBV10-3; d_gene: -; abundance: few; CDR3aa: CAISESLIQNEKLFF; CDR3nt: TGTGCCATCAGTGAGTCGCTGATCCAAAATGAAAAACTGTTTTTT
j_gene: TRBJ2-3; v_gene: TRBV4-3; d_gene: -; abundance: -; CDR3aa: CASSQLDSYGTQYF; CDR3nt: TGCGCCAGCAGCCAGCTGGACTCCTATGGGACGCAGTATTTT
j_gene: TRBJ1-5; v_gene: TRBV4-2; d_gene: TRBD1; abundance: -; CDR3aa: CASSQDRWDSDQPQHF; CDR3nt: TGTGCCAGCAGCCAAGATCGATGGGACAGCGATCAGCCCCAGCATTTT
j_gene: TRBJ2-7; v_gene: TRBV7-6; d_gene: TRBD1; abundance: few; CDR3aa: CASSSRQGLEQYF; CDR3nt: TGTGCCAGCAGCAGCCGACAGGGCCTCGAGCAGTACTTC
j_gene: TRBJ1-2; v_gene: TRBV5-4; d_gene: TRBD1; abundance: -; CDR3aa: CASSPGTGGLDYGYTF; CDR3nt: TGTGCCAGCAGCCCGGGGACAGGGGGTTTGGACTATGGCTACACCTTC
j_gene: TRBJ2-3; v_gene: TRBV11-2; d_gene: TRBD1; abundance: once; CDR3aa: CASSLPGQGTDTQYF; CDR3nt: TGTGCCAGCAGCCTCCCCGGACAGGGCACAGATACGCAGTATTTT
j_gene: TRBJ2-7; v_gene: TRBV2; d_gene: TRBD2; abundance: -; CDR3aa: CASSATAGEQYF; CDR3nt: TGTGCCAGCAGTGCGACAGCGGGGGAGCAGTACTTC
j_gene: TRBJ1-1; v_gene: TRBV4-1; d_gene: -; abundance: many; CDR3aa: CASSQEGRGGSTEAFF; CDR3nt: TGCGCCAGCAGCCAAGAGGGCCGGGGTGGGAGCACTGAAGCTTTCTTT
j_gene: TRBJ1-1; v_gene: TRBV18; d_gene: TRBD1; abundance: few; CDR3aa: CASLKTPGTGEAFF; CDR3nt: TGTGCCAGCCTTAAAACCCCCGGGACAGGGGAAGCTTTCTTT